The 19 T cell receptor beta chains presented below share a single source sample, sequenced in a study of blood T cell repertoires in COVID-19. TCRdb's table, derived via immunoSEQ multiplex PCR, lists solely in-frame clones and lacks some. The sample holds tens of thousands of clones; around 90% are singletons and the top ten take just under 7.5%. Sequenced: peripheral blood. The receptor source for this set is a man aged 65-85 years with acute or convalescent COVID-19.

The chain has TRBV4-1 and TRBJ2-1, with TRBD2 identical over 11 bases. The germline V gene encodes CDR1 MGHRA and CDR2 YSYEKL. The CDR3 runs to 16 residues. J gave up 9 bases and V 0 bases, and 7 bases lay outside the gene matches. The CDR3 DNA follows: TGCGCCAGCAGCCAAGATCCTAGCGGGAGGTCTGGTGAGCAGTTCTTC. Encoded protein: CASSQDPSGRSGEQFF.

The CDR3 DNA follows: TGTGCCAGCAGTTTACCGGGACAGGGAGCCCTCGCCCTCCACTTT. This gives the protein CASSLPGQGALALHF. V and J are TRBV28 and TRBJ1-6; 9 bases are shared with TRBD1. Germline loops: CDR1 MDHEN, CDR2 SYDVKM. The CDR3 is 15 residues long. Germline trimming cut 2 bases from V and 14 bases from J; bases unmatched to any gene: 10.

This chain connects TRBV5-6 to TRBJ2-5; 9 bases are a match to TRBD1. The CDR3 loop spans 16 amino acids. Unmatched junction bases numbered 9, after V lost 2 bases and J lost 4 bases. Germline CDR1 SGHDT, CDR2 YYEEEE. CDR3 in amino acids: CASSFGQGYSLETQYF. CDR3 bases: TGTGCCAGCAGCTTCGGACAGGGGTATTCTTTAGAGACCCAGTACTTC.

The sample holds a few counts of this clone. The V call is TRBV6-5, the J call TRBJ1-2; D is possibly TRBD1 (6 bases). Trimming took off 8 bases at V and 7 bases at J, with 20 bases between the two ends. The CDR3 length is 14 residues. CDR1 and CDR2 from the germline V gene are MNHEY and SVGAGI. Here the CDR3 reads CASYGGPSRGGYTF. Written as DNA, the CDR3 is TGTGCCAGCTACGGGGGGCCGAGCCGGGGTGGCTACACCTTC.

The V gene is TRBV11-2, the J gene TRBJ2-5; D unclear. With 4 bases removed from V and 5 bases from J, the gap between germline ends came to 5 bases. From germline, CDR1 is SGHAT and CDR2 FQNNGV. The CDR3 has 11 residues. CDR3 coding DNA: TGTGCCAGCAGCTCGAGTGAGACCCAGTACTTC. It encodes CASSSSETQYF. Looking up the rest from reference TRBV11-2 and TRBJ2-5 gives the full variable domain: EAGVAQSPRYKIIEKRQSVAFWCNPISGHATLYWYQQILGQGPKLLIQFQNNGVVDDSQLPKDRFSAERLKGVDSTLKIQPAKLEDSAVYLCASSSSETQYFGPGTRLLVL.

The chain recombines TRBV5-1 with TRBJ1-2; D uncertain. Germline V gene data show CDR1 as SGHRS and CDR2 as YFSETQ. V shed 0 bases and J shed 5 bases, with 11 bases lying between them. This CDR3 contains 14 residues. The CDR3 protein is CASSLDKPTYGYTF. CDR3 nucleotides: TGCGCCAGCAGCTTGGACAAACCCACGTATGGCTACACCTTC.

This clone has a single count. This chain uses TRBV7-2 with TRBJ1-1; D perhaps matches TRBD1 (6 bases). The germline CDR1 and CDR2 sequences are SGHTA and FQGNSA. The germline V and J ends were trimmed by 5 bases and 1 base, with 11 bases remaining between them. The CDR3 consists of 14 residues. CDR3 nucleotides: TGTGCCAGCAGCGCGGTACAGGGGAACACTGAAGCTTTCTTT. It yields the protein CASSAVQGNTEAFF.

V and J are TRBV5-1 and TRBJ1-3; 8 bases line up with TRBD1. V was pared by 5 bases and J by 4 bases, with 11 bases of the junction left unmatched. The CDR3 is made up of 16 amino acids. Germline loops: CDR1 SGHRS, CDR2 YFSETQ. The CDR3 DNA is TGCGCCAGCAGTCACTTACCAGGGGGCTCCGGAAACACCATATATTTT. Protein product: CASSHLPGGSGNTIYF.

V usage is TRBV14 and J usage is TRBJ2-1; perhaps TRBD1 as D (6 bases). Germline lookup yields CDR1 SGHDN and CDR2 FVKESK. The CDR3 extends over 16 amino acids. V lost 4 bases, J lost 3 bases, and 16 bases lay in between. CDR3 DNA: TGTGCCAGCAGCCTCGAGGACAGATTTTACTACAATGAGCAGTTCTTC. Translating gives CASSLEDRFYYNEQFF.

CDR3 sequence (DNA): TGTGCCAGCAGCCATTGGACAGCCATGAACACTGAAGCTTTCTTT. It codes for CASSHWTAMNTEAFF. This chain uses TRBV14 with TRBJ1-1, with D perhaps TRBD1 (6 bases). The germline CDR1 and CDR2 sequences are SGHDN and FVKESK. The CDR3 has 15 residues. V was cut by 3 bases and J by 0 bases, with 11 bases left in between.

The rearrangement uses TRBV7-2 and TRBJ1-1; tentative D call: TRBD1 (5 bases). Deletions cut 5 bases from V and 5 bases from J, with 15 bases between. The germline CDR1 and CDR2 sequences are SGHTA and FQGNSA. This CDR3 comprises 14 residues. The CDR3 region is CASSDYRWGTEAFF. The CDR3 nucleotides are TGTGCCAGCAGCGATTACAGGTGGGGAACTGAAGCTTTCTTT.

This sequence joins TRBV19 and TRBJ2-7; TRBD2 is a possible D gene (6 bases). The V gene lost 5 bases and the J gene lost 3 bases, with 11 bases spanning the gap. The CDR3 has 13 residues. Germline V gene lookup returns CDR1 LNHDA and CDR2 SQIVND (reference sequence). Written as DNA, the CDR3 is TGTGCCAGTAGTGAGCAGGGAGGCTACGAGCAGTACTTC. This sequence encodes CASSEQGGYEQYF.

J is TRBJ2-1 and V is TRBV9, with D possibly matching TRBD1 (5 bases). This CDR3 is 17 amino acids long. Germline CDR1 SGDLS, CDR2 YYNGEE. The V end lost 0 bases, the J end lost 8 bases, and 21 bases lay between the germline ends. The CDR3 region is CASSVDPQVVMKDEQFF. Here the CDR3 DNA reads TGTGCCAGCAGCGTAGATCCACAGGTAGTAATGAAAGATGAGCAGTTCTTC. Filled out from reference TRBV9 and TRBJ2-1, the complete variable domain reads DSGVTQTPKHLITATGQRVTLRCSPRSGDLSVYWYQQSLDQGLQFLIQYYNGEERAKGNILERFSAQQFPDLHSELNLSSLELGDSALYFCASSVDPQVVMKDEQFFGPGTRLTVL.

J is TRBJ2-2 and V is TRBV9; D might be TRBD2 (6 bases). The V gene's germline CDR1 is SGDLS and CDR2 YYNGEE. The CDR3 loop spans 16 amino acids. Trimming left V 3 bases short and J 0 bases short, with 12 bases between. CDR3 loop: CASSAGLYANTGELFF. CDR3 sequence (DNA): TGTGCCAGCAGCGCCGGACTATACGCGAACACCGGGGAGCTGTTTTTT.

The chain is built from TRBV9 and TRBJ2-7; the match to TRBD1 covers 12 bases. V was clipped by 4 bases and J by 6 bases; unmatched bases: 11. The CDR3 covers 16 residues. Looked up from germline, CDR1 is SGDLS and CDR2 is YYNGEE. The CDR3, as DNA: TGTGCCAGCAGCCCAAACCCCGGGACAGGGGGCGGCGAGCAGTACTTC. Its protein product is CASSPNPGTGGGEQYF.

The V and J genes are TRBV6-2 or TRBV6-3 and TRBJ1-2, with 9 bases identical to TRBD1. The CDR3 runs to 15 residues. With 3 bases clipped from V and 6 bases from J, the junction kept 8 bases outside the gene matches. CDR1 MNHEY and CDR2 SVGEGT come from the germline V gene. The DNA for the CDR3 is TGTGCCAGCAGTTATAACCGGGACAGGGACCATGGCTACACCTTC. Encoded protein: CASSYNRDRDHGYTF.

The CDR3 spells CASSPGQGNSYEQYF. The DNA for the CDR3 is TGTGCCAGCAGCCCGGGACAGGGGAATTCCTACGAGCAGTACTTC. This chain connects TRBV5-6 to TRBJ2-7, with 10 positions matching TRBD1. The CDR3 spans 15 residues. Trimming took 4 bases from V and 1 from J; bases not matched to a gene: 5. Germline lookup yields CDR1 SGHDT and CDR2 YYEEEE.

The V call is TRBV5-6, the J call TRBJ2-3, with a tentative D call TRBD1 (5 bases). V shed 3 bases and J shed 2 bases, with 19 bases lying between them. This CDR3 region has 17 residues. Germline values: CDR1 SGHDT, CDR2 YYEEEE. CDR3 residues: CASSSHVDKPNTDTQYF. In nucleotides, the CDR3 is TGTGCCAGCAGCTCCCACGTGGACAAGCCGAACACAGATACGCAGTATTTT.

The chain employs TRBV28 and TRBJ2-2; maybe TRBD1 (5 bases). Germline CDR1 reads MDHEN; CDR2 reads SYDVKM. CDR3 length: 16 amino acids. V dropped 6 bases and J dropped 0 bases, with 14 bases sitting between them. CDR3 region: CASRKDTNTNTGELFF. CDR3 in DNA: TGTGCCAGCAGGAAGGACACGAATACGAACACCGGGGAGCTGTTTTTT.